Detailed here is one T cell receptor beta chain. V lost 2 bases, J lost 10 bases, and 9 bases stayed unmatched. Germline lookup yields CDR1 SGHVS and CDR2 FNYEAQ. The CDR3 consists of 15 residues. Sample time point: pre-reinfection, 55 to 20 weeks before reinfection detection. No in vitro expansion preceded TCR sequencing of the sorted cells. Control naive CD8 T cells came from a couple of donors at all three reinfection time points. These data belong to a study of memory CD8 T cells in hepatitis C reinfection. Generated by immunoSEQ multiplex PCR, the TCRdb table keeps only in-frame clones and is missing some. The table has 45,000 to 65,000 clones, over 85% seen once; the top ten hold 1%.

Material: naive CD8+ T cells sorted from blood. The receptor was isolated from a man aged 18 to 35 with hepatitis C virus infection. The rearrangement uses TRBV7-6 and TRBJ2-3, with 10 bases matching TRBD2. The chain's CDR3 is CASSLWVAGGPSQYF. In DNA, the CDR3 is TGTGCCAGCAGCTTATGGGTAGCGGGGGGCCCTTCGCAGTATTTT.